This TCR beta chain originates from a study of beta chain features in type 1 diabetes (dated by TCRdb to 2016 to 2018). As for the study more broadly: No differences in mean age, gender distribution, total cell number or subset yield were found between patients and healthy donors. A total of roughly 100 million sorted cells were examined across all samples, and RNA yield correlated strongly with the number of cells per subset. In the study, recently diagnosed type 1 diabetes patients and matched healthy donors were compared on the TCRB repertoires of their sorted circulating CD4+ T cell subsets. Regulatory and stem cell-like memory subsets were isolated from only 8 patients and roughly eight healthy donors, whereas naive and central memory subsets came from all 30 or so donors. What the work shows at the level of the full study, not this receptor alone: Naive, central memory and regulatory TCRB repertoires appeared to be more similar among patients than among healthy donors. Patients with type 1 diabetes made fewer insertions and deleted more nucleotides at VDJ recombination sites, implying thymic rearrangement abnormalities. PCR might favor shorter templates, but patient and control samples were amplified and corrected together, so any skew would affect both groups equally. HLA sub-analyses involved small numbers of individuals, so any influence of HLA type on TCRB rearrangement remained unresolved. Because cDNA rather than genomic DNA was sequenced, highly expressing activated cells could have been over-represented, although no difference in activation and CD3 levels was found between groups. In all four CD4+ subsets, TCRB CDR3 length was moderately but significantly shorter in type 1 diabetes patients.

With respect to this clone: Its antigen remains unidentified. Base qualities are not recorded, but no much larger clone differs from it by a single base.

The entire amount of isolated RNA was reverse transcribed using the High Capacity cDNA Reverse Transcription Kit, so the sequenced TCRB transcripts were expressed ones. Naive, central memory and regulatory T cell samples underwent deep immunoSEQ sequencing, averaging approximately 3.3 million total reads per sample. Sorted cells were lysed in RLT buffer and RNA was extracted with DNase-treated RNeasy Micro or Mini kits, depending on cell number. To prevent cross-contamination, every cell subset was processed on its own, while patient and healthy donor samples were processed together. The immunoSEQ multiplex PCR was used to amplify TCRB sequences from cDNA, yielding 87-bp fragments that span the CDR3 region. The amplicons were sequenced using the Illumina HiSeq platform. Per the original workflow: PCR bias was computationally corrected using synthetic template baselines, reads within Hamming distance 2 were collapsed, and singletons that could not be merged were discarded. Reads were aligned to IMGT to assign V, D and J genes, CDR3 length, and insertions or deletions at six rearrangement sites. Within each subset, clonotype counts were normalized to sorted cell number, after which true diversity and Gini coefficients were computed with the tcR R package. The overlap coefficient, calculated on TCRB nucleotide sequences, was used to quantify repertoire sharing. As stored in TCRdb, this immuneACCESS dataset retains in-frame rearrangements with V and J assigned. A fraction of the clones does not appear; measured against another copy, unresolved V genes explain less than half of the discrepancy, and the remainder lacks a known reason. V, J and clone size are taken as reported in that table, and D and trimming were inferred from the DNA itself. The sample records 150,000 to 200,000 clones, roughly 9% of which are singletons. Over 2% of the sample is taken by the ten largest.

From each donor, a single peripheral blood sample of 95 to 150 mL on average was drawn into heparinised tubes. Naive, central memory, regulatory and stem cell-like memory CD4+ T cells were sorted on a BD FACSAria II using a panel including CD45RO, CCR7, CD25, CD127, CD95 and CD27. Purity was above 95% for every sorted population. PBMCs were isolated immediately by Lymphoprep density gradient centrifugation and stained directly without culture. Samples were stained and sorted in pairs, with one healthy donor and one patient per experiment, so that batch effects were minimized. Trimming leaves V shorter by 5 bases and J shorter by 4 bases, with the junction holding 8 bases beyond the gene matches. The CDR3 goes from the cysteine to the phenylalanine over 14 residues. Kept here is only the CDR3 DNA, which spans 42 bases and is read in frame from base 1. From the germline V gene (reference sequence), CDR1 is GTSNPN and CDR2 is SVGIG.

The sample comprised central memory CD4+ T cells from blood. The chain links TRBV30 with TRBJ1-5; TRBD1 matches 7 bases in the middle. The receptor was derived from a woman aged 18-29 years in good health. In nucleotide form, the sequence is TGTGCCTGGGGCGATGGGGACAGAAATCAGCCCCAGCATTTT. The translation is CAWGDGDRNQPQHF.